The clone carrying this T cell receptor (beta chain) was observed a handful of times. Participants, patients aged 18 to 65, had newly diagnosed hyperthyroidism with a duration under 2 months. In making diagnoses, clinical symptoms, serum thyroxine and TRAb, thyroid ultrasound and orbital computed tomography were all used. This sample was included in a study of T cells in Graves' hyperthyroidism and ophthalmopathy. Researchers amplified the TCR beta CDR3 regions from RNA transcripts. The TCR CDR3 first-round RT-PCR relied on the HTBI primer set. TCRdb independently ran MiXCR on the multiplex PCR reads; one entry per CDR3 protein. The repertoire has 300,000 to 450,000 distinct CDR3 sequences, around an eighth of them found once; the top ten carry roughly 20%. V dropped 7 bases and J dropped 7; count of bases not matched to a gene: 4. This CDR3 has 13 residues. CDR1 is SNHLY and CDR2 is FYNNEI in the germline V gene.

The chain recombines TRBV2 with TRBJ1-5; 10 nucleotides line up with TRBD1. Sequencing was done on a sample of blood. This sequence originates from a man aged 25-45 years with Graves' hyperthyroidism that later progressed to Graves' ophthalmopathy. Here the CDR3 DNA reads TGTGCCAGCACCGGACAGGGGGGACAGCCCCAGCATTTT. This gives the protein CASTGQGGQPQHF. The full variable domain, its missing parts supplied by reference TRBV2 and TRBJ1-5, is EPEVTQTPSHQVTQMGQEVILRCVPISNHLYFYWYRQILGQKVEFLVSFYNNEISEKSEIFDDQFSVERPDGSNFTLKIRSTKLEDSAMYFCASTGQGGQPQHFGDGTRLSIL.